The 19 T cell receptor beta chains below all came from one sample that was sequenced in a study of T cell responses to AZD1222 COVID-19 vaccine. The method was immunoSEQ multiplex PCR; TCRdb's version includes in-frame clones alone and lacks a portion of them. The sample carries about 83,000 clones, 86% recorded once. The input for sequencing was peripheral blood, taken on day 0 of AZD1222 vaccination. Receptor source: an adult in good health.

The gene calls are TRBV27 and TRBJ1-1; the D gene is possibly TRBD1 (6 bases). Germline lookup yields CDR1 MNHEY and CDR2 SMNVEV (reference sequence). V lost 6 bases, J lost 3 bases, and 11 bases lay in between. The CDR3 runs 13 residues. The CDR3 DNA reads as TGTGCCAGCAGGCTGGACAGATACACTGAAGCTTTCTTT. Translated, it gives CASRLDRYTEAFF.

This rearrangement joins TRBV5-1 to TRBJ1-1; D gene unclear. Trimming removed 2 bases from V and 1 base from J, with 9 bases in between. Germline-derived CDR1 and CDR2 are SGHRS and YFSETQ. The CDR3 has 14 residues. In DNA, the CDR3 is TGCGCCAGCAGCTTACAAACCTCGAACACTGAAGCTTTCTTT. Its translation: CASSLQTSNTEAFF.

The chain joins TRBV9 to TRBJ2-7, with D hard to call. CDR1 and CDR2 from the germline V gene are SGDLS and YYNGEE. This CDR3 has 14 amino acids. V lost 0 bases to trimming and J lost 3 bases, with 10 bases between them. The CDR3, as DNA: TGTGCCAGCAGCGTAGGACCGACTGGCTACGAGCAGTACTTC. It specifies CASSVGPTGYEQYF.

The chain recombines TRBV19 with TRBJ1-1; D is possibly TRBD1 (6 bases). V was shortened by 10 bases and J by 1 base, with 16 bases between the two germline ends. Per germline, CDR1 LNHDA and CDR2 SQIVND (reference sequence). The CDR3 length is 14 residues. CDR3 coding DNA: TGTGCCACTAATCCGAGGACAGCGAACACTGAAGCTTTCTTT. Translation gives CATNPRTANTEAFF.

The chain combines TRBV5-4 with TRBJ2-5; 16 bases are a match to TRBD2. CDR1 is SGHNT and CDR2 is YYREEE in the germline V gene (reference sequence). The CDR3 runs 17 residues. V shed 4 bases and J 4 bases; nucleotides not matched to a gene: 7. CDR3 sequence: CASSQGTSGGAGETQYF. CDR3 DNA: TGTGCCAGCAGCCAAGGGACTAGCGGGGGGGCAGGAGAGACCCAGTACTTC.

This chain joins TRBV27 and TRBJ2-7, with D possibly TRBD1 on 6 matching bases. V was trimmed by 5 bases and J by 2 bases, leaving 13 bases between them. Germline V lookup: CDR1 MNHEY, CDR2 SMNVEV (reference sequence). CDR3 size: 14 residues. The CDR3 reads CASSPRDNTYEQYF. CDR3 in DNA: TGTGCCAGCAGTCCCCGGGACAACACCTACGAGCAGTACTTC.

The chain has TRBV3-1 (or the pseudogene TRBV3-2) and TRBJ1-4; weak D call: TRBD1 (5 bases). The length of the CDR3 is 16 residues. Per germline, CDR1 LGHDT and CDR2 YNNKEL (reference sequence). The ends were cut back, 4 bases at V and 6 bases at J, with 18 bases in the middle. CDR3 bases: TGTGCCAGCAGCCCATCGGGGGGGTTGGTTTATGAAAAACTGTTTTTT. Translated: CASSPSGGLVYEKLFF.

The CDR3 DNA is TGTGCCAGCAGTTCCCACACTGAAGCTTTCTTT. Translated: CASSSHTEAFF. The chain has TRBV12-3 or TRBV12-4 and TRBJ1-1; unclear D gene. V was pared by 4 bases and J by 3 bases, with 3 bases between. CDR3 length equals 11 residues.

The chain has TRBV6-2 or TRBV6-3 and TRBJ2-7; D is uncertain. Germline V gives CDR1 MNHEY, CDR2 SVGEGT. V was shortened by 0 bases and J by 7 bases, with 4 bases between the two germline ends. The CDR3 is 11 amino acids. The CDR3 sequence is CASSYSREQYF. The CDR3 coding sequence is TGTGCCAGCAGTTACTCCAGAGAGCAGTACTTC.

The rearrangement joins TRBV6-1 to TRBJ1-5; unclear D gene. Trimming left V 3 bases short and J 8 bases short, with 5 bases between. Germline V CDR1 and CDR2: MNHNS, SASEGT. CDR3 length: 11 amino acids. CDR3: CASSDGKPQHF. CDR3 sequence (DNA): TGTGCCAGCAGTGACGGTAAGCCCCAGCATTTT.

This chain joins TRBV3-1 (or the pseudogene TRBV3-2) and TRBJ2-3, with 7 positions matching TRBD1. The CDR3 runs to 16 residues. V gave up 4 bases and J gave up 2 bases; unmatched junction bases: 9. The germline V gene has CDR1 LGHDT and CDR2 YNNKEL (reference sequence). The CDR3: CASSLRQGWDTDTQYF. CDR3 bases: TGTGCCAGCAGCCTCCGACAGGGATGGGACACAGATACGCAGTATTTT.

The V and J genes are TRBV5-4 and TRBJ1-1, with TRBD1 as a possible D gene (5 bases). The CDR3 covers 14 residues. Germline CDR1 reads SGHNT; CDR2 reads YYREEE (reference sequence). The V gene lost 5 bases and the J gene lost 1 base, with 12 bases spanning the gap. Here the CDR3 DNA reads TGTGCCAGCAGTAAGGGGTTAGAGAACACTGAAGCTTTCTTT. Translating it yields CASSKGLENTEAFF. Looking up the rest from reference TRBV5-4 and TRBJ1-1 gives the full variable domain: ETGVTQSPTHLIKTRGQQVTLRCSSQSGHNTVSWYQQALGQGPQFIFQYYREEENGRGNFPPRFSGLQFPNYSSELNVNALELDDSALYLCASSKGLENTEAFFGQGTRLTVV.

CDR3 sequence reads: CASSQDHPRQGTHGYTF. In DNA form, the CDR3 reads TGTGCCAGCAGCCAAGATCACCCCCGACAGGGGACACATGGCTACACCTTC. The chain combines TRBV4-2 with TRBJ1-2, with TRBD1 matching 8 bases. The CDR3 loop spans 17 amino acids. V trimming: 0 bases; J trimming: 6 bases; junction bases outside the gene matches: 12. The V gene's germline CDR1 is LGHNA and CDR2 YNFKEQ.

The chain combines TRBV5-1 with TRBJ2-7; the D gene could be TRBD1 or TRBD2 (5 bases each). V lost 4 bases and J lost 5, with 16 bases in between. In germline, CDR1 is SGHRS, CDR2 YFSETQ. The CDR3 is 14 amino acids. The CDR3 is CASSALSSGHEQYF. CDR3 nucleotides: TGCGCCAGCAGCGCCCTATCATCGGGGCACGAGCAGTACTTC. Variable domain in full (rest from reference TRBV5-1 and TRBJ2-7): KAGVTQTPRYLIKTRGQQVTLSCSPISGHRSVSWYQQTPGQGLQFLFEYFSETQRNKGNFPGRFSGRQFSNSRSEMNVSTLELGDSALYLCASSALSSGHEQYFGPGTRLTVT.

The chain has TRBV6-1 and TRBJ1-2, with TRBD1 matching over 7 bases. The CDR3 is made up of 13 amino acids. Germline V gene lookup returns CDR1 MNHNS and CDR2 SASEGT. V lost 5 bases to trimming and J lost 4 bases; unmatched junction nucleotides: 4. The CDR3 nucleotides read TGTGCCAGCAGTCCCCAGGGGGGCTATGGCTACACCTTC. Its translation: CASSPQGGYGYTF.

CDR3 bases: TGTGCCAGCAGCCCATCGGGGCAGGCCCATACGCAGTATTTT. This codes for CASSPSGQAHTQYF. This chain joins TRBV3-1 (or the pseudogene TRBV3-2) and TRBJ2-3; D tentatively fits TRBD1 or TRBD2 (5 bases each). This CDR3 is built from 14 residues. Germline lookup yields CDR1 LGHDT and CDR2 YNNKEL (reference sequence). V lost 4 bases to trimming and J lost 7 bases, with 15 bases between them.

The J gene is TRBJ2-7, the V gene TRBV6-1, with D perhaps matching TRBD2 (5 bases). The germline V gene has CDR1 MNHNS and CDR2 SASEGT. The CDR3 consists of 15 residues. The germline V and J ends were trimmed by 3 bases and 3 bases, with 15 bases remaining between them. CDR3 nucleotide sequence: TGTGCCAGCAGTGACAGTTTAACGGGGTACTACGAGCAGTACTTC. Amino acids: CASSDSLTGYYEQYF.

Only a few counts were recorded for this clone. The CDR3 DNA follows: TGTGCCAGCAGCCGCCGACTAGCGGAATCCTACAATGAGCAGTTCTTC. Encoded protein: CASSRRLAESYNEQFF. The V and J genes are TRBV7-2 and TRBJ2-1, with TRBD2 identical over 9 bases. The germline V gene encodes CDR1 SGHTA and CDR2 FQGNSA. The J segment lost 1 base and the V segment lost 5 bases, leaving 6 bases of the junction unmatched. CDR3 size: 16 residues.

The chain has TRBV18 and TRBJ2-7; 7 nucleotides agree with TRBD1. Germline CDR1 and CDR2: KGHSH and LQKENI. The CDR3 contains 15 residues. Germline trimming cut 2 bases from V and 3 bases from J; bases unmatched to any gene: 7. The CDR3 DNA follows: TGTGCCAGCTCACCATCTAGACAGGGCGGCTACGAGCAGTACTTC. Translating gives CASSPSRQGGYEQYF.